This passage covers 15 T cell receptor beta chains from one sample sequenced in a study of cytomegalovirus exposure and HLA in healthy donors. In the PCR, 60 Vbeta and 13 Jbeta primers were used. Only in-frame clones appear in the TCRdb table, and some are missing; sequencing was by immunoSEQ multiplex PCR. Of approximately 150,000 clones in the sample, roughly 77% were seen once. The sequenced sample was PBMCs. Receptors were obtained from a young man in good health and CMV-seropositive.

This rearrangement joins TRBV7-2 to TRBJ2-1; D call uncertain. Germline assignment: CDR1 SGHTA and CDR2 FQGNSA. This CDR3 has 12 residues. The V end was cut by 5 bases, the J end by 15 bases, with 17 bases between. CDR3 sequence (DNA): TGTGCCAGCAGCCAAATCCCTAGAGTTCTGTTCTTC. Its protein product is CASSQIPRVLFF.

This clone was counted between two and nine times. This sequence joins TRBV11-3 and TRBJ2-5; 9 positions agree with TRBD1. Germline values: CDR1 SGHNT, CDR2 YENEEA. The V segment lost 3 bases and the J segment 5 bases; nucleotides outside the gene matches: 4. CDR3 length: 14 amino acids. In nucleotides, the CDR3 is TGTGCCAGCAGCTTCCGGACAGGGGATGAGACCCAGTACTTC. This gives the protein CASSFRTGDETQYF.

This chain links TRBV5-4 with TRBJ2-3; D is uncertain. CDR1 and CDR2 from the germline V gene are SGHNT and YYREEE (reference sequence). The CDR3 has 13 amino acids. Trimming took off 6 bases at V and 0 bases at J, with 8 bases between the two ends. This CDR3 reads CASNFFSTDTQYF. DNA for the CDR3: TGTGCCAGCAACTTCTTTAGCACAGATACGCAGTATTTT.

The chain joins TRBV4-1 to TRBJ2-1, with 7 bases fitting TRBD2. V shed 3 bases and J 5 bases; nucleotides not matched to a gene: 10. This CDR3 is built from 16 residues. Germline values: CDR1 MGHRA, CDR2 YSYEKL. The CDR3 here is CASSQPGLVFNNEQFF. CDR3 DNA: TGCGCCAGCAGCCAGCCCGGACTAGTGTTTAACAATGAGCAGTTCTTC.

This chain uses TRBV11-2 with TRBJ1-3, with TRBD1 matching 8 bases. This CDR3 contains 16 residues. Looked up from germline, CDR1 is SGHAT and CDR2 is FQNNGV. V shed 5 bases and J 2 bases; nucleotides not matched to a gene: 8. CDR3: CASSRPTGAPGNTIYF. The CDR3 bases are TGTGCCAGCAGCAGACCGACAGGGGCGCCTGGAAACACCATATATTTT.

The chain has TRBV19 and TRBJ2-5; D is possibly TRBD2 (6 bases). The J call may be wrong; the DNA end is better matched by TRBJ2-7. This CDR3 region has 18 residues. The germline CDR1 and CDR2 sequences are LNHDA and SQIVND (reference sequence). The CDR3 loop reads CASSIESLGAGGTYEQYF. CDR3 in DNA: TGTGCCAGTAGTATAGAGTCCTTGGGAGCGGGCGGAACCTACGAGCAGTACTTC.

This clone was recorded a few times. This rearrangement joins TRBV27 to TRBJ2-7; 15 bases fit TRBD2. V lost 6 bases, J lost 5 bases, and 5 bases stayed unmatched. Per the germline V gene, CDR1 is MNHEY and CDR2 is SMNVEV (reference sequence). The CDR3 runs 15 residues. CDR3 coding DNA: TGTGCCAGCAGCTGGACTAGCGGGAGGGCCCACGAGCAGTACTTC. It is translated as CASSWTSGRAHEQYF.

This clone was observed a few times. The rearrangement links TRBV28 to TRBJ2-7; 9 nucleotides align to TRBD1. The CDR3 covers 15 residues. Germline-derived CDR1 and CDR2 are MDHEN and SYDVKM. J was trimmed by 4 bases and V by 7 bases; bases with no gene match: 11. CDR3: CASNTPGTGKYEQYF. The CDR3 nucleotides are TGTGCCAGCAACACCCCCGGGACAGGGAAGTACGAGCAGTACTTC.

The chain is built from TRBV14 and TRBJ2-1; TRBD2 agrees at 11 bases. This CDR3 region has 20 residues. CDR1 SGHDN and CDR2 FVKESK come from the germline V gene. Trimming at V came to 4 bases and at J to 0 bases, leaving 14 bases not matched to a gene. CDR3 nucleotides: TGTGCCAGCAGCCTAAGGGGACTAGCGGACAGACTCTCCTCCTACAATGAGCAGTTCTTC. Translation: CASSLRGLADRLSSYNEQFF.

The V and J genes are TRBV18 and TRBJ1-5, with D unresolved. The CDR3 runs to 14 residues. V lost 9 bases and J lost 0, with 12 bases in between. Per the germline V gene, CDR1 is KGHSH and CDR2 is LQKENI. The CDR3 is CASQEDLSNQPQHF. CDR3 DNA sequence: TGTGCCAGTCAGGAGGATCTTAGCAATCAGCCCCAGCATTTT.

The genes are TRBV2 and TRBJ1-2; 7 bases are a match to TRBD1. V lost 8 bases to trimming and J lost 4 bases; unmatched junction nucleotides: 10. The CDR3 has 14 amino acids. Per germline, CDR1 SNHLY and CDR2 FYNNEI. CDR3 bases: TGTGCCAGCGAGAGAGGGGGCCACGCCTATGGCTACACCTTC. It is translated as CASERGGHAYGYTF.

This clone was observed a single time. V gene TRBV28 combines with J gene TRBJ2-5; D is possibly TRBD2 (6 bases). This CDR3 is built from 12 residues. The germline V and J ends were trimmed by 8 bases and 11 bases, with 18 bases remaining between them. Germline loops: CDR1 MDHEN, CDR2 SYDVKM. The CDR3, as DNA: TGTGCCAGCCACGACCCCGGGGGTTGGCAGTACTTC. Amino acids: CASHDPGGWQYF. The entire variable domain, with the rest obtained from reference TRBV28 and TRBJ2-5, is as follows: DVKVTQSSRYLVKRTGEKVFLECVQDMDHENMFWYRQDPGLGLRLIYFSYDVKMKEKGDIPEGYSVSREKKERFSLILESASTNQTSMYLCASHDPGGWQYFGPGTRLLVL.

The gene calls are TRBV19 and TRBJ1-4; D is ambiguous. The germline V gene encodes CDR1 LNHDA and CDR2 SQIVND (reference sequence). V lost 8 bases and J lost 6, with 7 bases in between. The CDR3 sequence is 11 residues long. The CDR3 sequence is CASGRDEKLFF. The CDR3 DNA is TGTGCCAGTGGCCGGGATGAAAAACTGTTTTTT.

J is TRBJ2-1 and V is TRBV5-1; no definite D call. Germline CDR1 is SGHRS and CDR2 is YFSETQ. Trimming shortened V by 5 bases and J by 6 bases, and 18 bases separated the two germline ends. The CDR3 is made up of 15 amino acids. As DNA, the CDR3 is TGCGCCAGCAGTCATGCGATGAGTCCCGCCAATGAGCAGTTCTTC. It codes for CASSHAMSPANEQFF. Full variable domain (remainder filled in from reference TRBV5-1 and TRBJ2-1): KAGVTQTPRYLIKTRGQQVTLSCSPISGHRSVSWYQQTPGQGLQFLFEYFSETQRNKGNFPGRFSGRQFSNSRSEMNVSTLELGDSALYLCASSHAMSPANEQFFGPGTRLTVL.

The chain couples TRBV6-5 to TRBJ2-2, with 7 bases fitting TRBD2. J lost 5 bases, V lost 6 bases, and 3 bases had no gene match. CDR3 size: 13 residues. Germline V gives CDR1 MNHEY, CDR2 SVGAGI. The CDR3: CASRLLATGELFF. The CDR3 nucleotides are TGTGCCAGCAGATTACTAGCGACCGGGGAGCTGTTTTTT.